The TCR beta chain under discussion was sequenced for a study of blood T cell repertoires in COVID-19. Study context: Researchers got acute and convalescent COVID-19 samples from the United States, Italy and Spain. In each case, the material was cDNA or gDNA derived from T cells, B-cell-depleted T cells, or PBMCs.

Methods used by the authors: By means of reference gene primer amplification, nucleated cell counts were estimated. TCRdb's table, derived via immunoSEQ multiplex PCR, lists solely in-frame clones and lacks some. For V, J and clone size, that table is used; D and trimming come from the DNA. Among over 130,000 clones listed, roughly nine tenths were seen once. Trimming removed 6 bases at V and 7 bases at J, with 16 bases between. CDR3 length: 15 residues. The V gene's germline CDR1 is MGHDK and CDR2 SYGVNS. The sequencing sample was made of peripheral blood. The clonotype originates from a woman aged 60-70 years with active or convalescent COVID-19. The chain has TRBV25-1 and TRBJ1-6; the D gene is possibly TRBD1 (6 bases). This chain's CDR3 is CASSVGSGVNSPLHF. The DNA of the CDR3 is TGTGCCAGCAGCGTAGGGTCAGGGGTGAATTCACCCCTCCACTTT.